This section outlines one T cell receptor (beta chain) sequence together with its context. Its specificity is not known. This sample was included in a study of CD8+ T cells in alopecia areata. Extracted from the samples, RNA was reverse transcribed into cDNA to serve as the sequencing template. TCRdb's copy holds only in-frame clones and misses some; the assay was immunoSEQ multiplex PCR. Of a few hundred thousand clones in the sample, over 45% are singletons; the top ten hold 0.8% to 1%. CDR3 size: 16 residues. Germline CDR1 reads MNHEY; CDR2 reads SMNVEV (reference sequence). Trimming left V 2 bases short and J 6 bases short, with 17 bases between. Documented treatment: oral pan-JAK inhibitor, 5-10 mg twice daily. Study-wide results and limits: Numerous clones, expanded in lesions, remained in scalp and blood during tofacitinib. Expanded CD8+ clones among the top 100, and scalp clonality, were significantly decreased by tofacitinib. It was lesional scalp, especially alopecia totalis/universalis, that showed higher clonality than normal scalp.

The V gene is TRBV27, the J gene TRBJ2-1; tentative D call: TRBD1 (5 bases). This TCR was recovered from a human donor with alopecia areata. The material was CD4+ T cells sorted from blood, obtained at approximately week 52, from a patient treated with tofacitinib. The CDR3 protein is CASSLTGPTHPNEQFF. Here the CDR3 DNA reads TGTGCCAGCAGTTTAACAGGACCGACTCATCCCAATGAGCAGTTCTTC.